Only one count was recorded for the clone carrying this TCR beta chain. Here immunoSEQ multiplex PCR was the method, and the copy in TCRdb shows in-frame clones only, minus some. The sample lists around 210,000 clones, around four fifths occurring once. This record comes from a study of blood T cell repertoires in COVID-19. Germline values: CDR1 SGHRS, CDR2 YFSETQ. Unmatched junction bases numbered 4, after V lost 3 bases and J lost 1 base. The CDR3 loop spans 15 amino acids. Seattle participants joined during active infection and were tracked over time. The clonotype was recovered from a man between 60 and 75 years old with COVID-19, enrolled during active disease. Sequenced: peripheral blood. The chain recombines TRBV5-1 with TRBJ1-1, with 9 bases fitting TRBD1. CDR3 DNA sequence: TGCGCCAGCAGCTCTACGACAGGGGGGAACACTGAAGCTTTCTTT. Translated: CASSSTTGGNTEAFF.